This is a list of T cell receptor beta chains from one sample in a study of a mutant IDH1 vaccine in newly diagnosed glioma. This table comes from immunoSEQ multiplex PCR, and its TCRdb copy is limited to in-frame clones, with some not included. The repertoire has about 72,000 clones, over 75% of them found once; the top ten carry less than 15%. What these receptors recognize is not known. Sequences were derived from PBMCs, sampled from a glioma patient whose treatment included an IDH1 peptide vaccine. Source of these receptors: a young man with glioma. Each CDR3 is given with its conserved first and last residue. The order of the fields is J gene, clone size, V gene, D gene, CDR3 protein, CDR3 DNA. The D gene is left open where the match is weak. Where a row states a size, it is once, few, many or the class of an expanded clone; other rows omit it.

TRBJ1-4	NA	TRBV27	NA	CASTTGQSSNEKLFF	TGTGCCAGCACCACTGGACAGTCTTCAAATGAAAAACTGTTTTTT
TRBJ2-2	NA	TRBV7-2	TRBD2	CASSRRGAVSPGELFF	TGTGCCAGCAGCCGGCGGGGGGCCGTCTCTCCCGGGGAGCTGTTTTTT
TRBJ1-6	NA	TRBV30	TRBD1	CAWSVQGDSPLHF	TGTGCCTGGAGTGTACAGGGGGACTCACCCCTCCACTTT
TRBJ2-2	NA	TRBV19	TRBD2	CASSGGRAGDGELFF	TGTGCCAGTAGCGGGGGGAGGGCTGGAGACGGGGAGCTGTTTTTT
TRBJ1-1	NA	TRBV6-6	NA	CASSPQGGTTEAFF	TGTGCCAGCAGTCCACAGGGAGGTACCACTGAAGCTTTCTTT
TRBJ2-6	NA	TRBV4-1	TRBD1	CASSRSGTAISGANVLTF	TGCGCCAGCAGCCGCTCCGGGACAGCCATCTCTGGGGCCAACGTCCTGACTTTC
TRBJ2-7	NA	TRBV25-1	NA	CASSESGTQYRATYEQYF	TGTGCCAGCAGTGAATCCGGGACACAGTACCGGGCAACCTACGAGCAGTACTTC
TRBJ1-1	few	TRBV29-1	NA	CSVAMNTEAFF	TGCAGCGTCGCAATGAACACTGAAGCTTTCTTT
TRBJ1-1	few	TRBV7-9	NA	CASVGLFGRNTEAFF	TGTGCCAGCGTAGGACTGTTTGGCAGGAACACTGAAGCTTTCTTT
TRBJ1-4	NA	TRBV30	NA	CAWSAQPLAAEKLFF	TGTGCCTGGAGTGCCCAACCCCTTGCCGCTGAAAAACTGTTTTTT
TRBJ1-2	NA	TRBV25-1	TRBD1	CASSDFQGGDYGYTF	TGTGCCAGCAGTGACTTCCAGGGGGGTGACTATGGCTACACCTTC
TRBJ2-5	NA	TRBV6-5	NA	CASSVLAFQETQYF	TGTGCCAGCAGTGTCTTGGCCTTTCAAGAGACCCAGTACTTC
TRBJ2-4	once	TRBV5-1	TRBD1	CASRTGDLAKNIQYF	TGCGCCAGCAGGACAGGGGATCTAGCCAAAAACATTCAGTACTTC
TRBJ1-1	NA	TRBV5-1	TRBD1	CASSVTGSTEAFF	TGCGCCAGCAGCGTGACAGGGAGCACTGAAGCTTTCTTT
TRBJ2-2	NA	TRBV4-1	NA	CASSVFVDTGELFF	TGCGCCAGCAGCGTTTTCGTGGACACCGGGGAGCTGTTTTTT
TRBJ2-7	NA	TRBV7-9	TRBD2	CASVRIAGPPYEQYF	TGTGCCAGCGTCAGAATAGCGGGGCCCCCCTACGAGCAGTACTTC
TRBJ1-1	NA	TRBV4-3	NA	CASSQASLQNTEAFF	TGCGCCAGCAGCCAAGCTTCGCTACAGAACACTGAAGCTTTCTTT
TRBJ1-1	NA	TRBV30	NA	CAWSVGPLNTEAFF	TGTGCCTGGAGTGTAGGACCCTTAAACACTGAAGCTTTCTTT
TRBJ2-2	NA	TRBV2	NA	CASSGQFTGELFF	TGTGCCAGCAGTGGACAGTTCACCGGGGAGCTGTTTTTT
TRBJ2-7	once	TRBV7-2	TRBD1	CASSGTAYEQYF	TGTGCCAGCAGCGGGACAGCATACGAGCAGTACTTC
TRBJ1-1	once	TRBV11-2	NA	CASSARRSEAFF	TGTGCCAGCAGCGCGCGACGGAGTGAAGCTTTCTTT
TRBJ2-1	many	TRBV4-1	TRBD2	CASSQALAGSYNEQFF	TGCGCCAGCAGCCAAGCACTAGCGGGCTCTTACAATGAGCAGTTCTTC
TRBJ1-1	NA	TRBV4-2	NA	CASSQPIAGGDTEAFF	TGTGCCAGCAGCCAACCCATTGCGGGGGGGGACACTGAAGCTTTCTTT
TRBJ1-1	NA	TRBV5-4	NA	CASSQGAVTHTEAFF	TGCGCCAGCAGCCAAGGGGCGGTGACCCACACTGAAGCTTTCTTT
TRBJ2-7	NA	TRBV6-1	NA	CASSAGTRRYEQYF	TGTGCCAGCTCGGCCGGGACCCGCAGGTACGAGCAGTACTTC
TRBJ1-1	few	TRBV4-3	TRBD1	CASSQFPGQAEAFF	TGCGCCAGCAGCCAATTCCCGGGACAGGCTGAAGCTTTCTTT
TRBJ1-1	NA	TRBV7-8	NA	CASSPAFPLNTEAFF	TGTGCCAGCAGTCCAGCTTTCCCACTGAACACTGAAGCTTTCTTT
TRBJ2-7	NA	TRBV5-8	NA	CASSLGGGASYEQYF	TGTGCCAGCAGCTTGGGTGGGGGCGCCTCCTACGAGCAGTACTTC
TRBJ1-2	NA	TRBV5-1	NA	CASSPPGGGAPNYGYTF	TGCGCCAGCAGCCCTCCCGGCGGGGGGGCACCTAACTATGGCTACACCTTC
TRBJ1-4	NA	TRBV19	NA	CASSIDSGSLNEKLFF	TGTGCCAGTAGTATAGATTCGGGCAGTCTTAATGAAAAACTGTTTTTT
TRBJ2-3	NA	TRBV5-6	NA	CASSLSRDTQYF	TGTGCCAGCAGCCTCAGCCGGGATACGCAGTATTTT
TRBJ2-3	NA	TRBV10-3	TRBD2	CAISEPRTSGGLTDTQYF	TGTGCCATCAGTGAGCCTCGGACTAGCGGGGGGCTCACAGATACGCAGTATTTT
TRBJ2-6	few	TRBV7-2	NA	CASSLGPGANVLTF	TGTGCCAGCAGCTTAGGCCCGGGGGCCAACGTCCTGACTTTC
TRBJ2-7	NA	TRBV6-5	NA	CASRAVGGAKYEQYF	TGTGCCAGCAGGGCCGTGGGGGGCGCAAAGTACGAGCAGTACTTC
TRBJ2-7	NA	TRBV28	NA	CASSFLGQTYEQYF	TGTGCCAGCAGTTTCCTCGGACAGACCTACGAGCAGTACTTC
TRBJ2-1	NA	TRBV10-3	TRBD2	CAISESLLGRGVPGEQFF	TGTGCCATCAGTGAGTCTCTGCTTGGGCGGGGGGTCCCGGGTGAGCAGTTCTTC